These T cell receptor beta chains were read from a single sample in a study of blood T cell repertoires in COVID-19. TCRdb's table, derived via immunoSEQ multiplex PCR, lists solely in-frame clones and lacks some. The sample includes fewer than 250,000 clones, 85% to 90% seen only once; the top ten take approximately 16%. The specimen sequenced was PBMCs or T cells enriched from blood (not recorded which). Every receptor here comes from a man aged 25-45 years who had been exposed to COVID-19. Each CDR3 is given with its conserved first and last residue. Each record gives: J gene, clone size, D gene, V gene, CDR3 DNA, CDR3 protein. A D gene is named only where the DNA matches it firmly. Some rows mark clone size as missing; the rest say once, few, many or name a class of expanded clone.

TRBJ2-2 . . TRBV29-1 TGCAGCGTTGGGGTAGGGACAACAAACACCGGGGAGCTGTTTTTT CSVGVGTTNTGELFF
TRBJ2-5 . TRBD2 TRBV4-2 TGTGCCAGCAGCCGCCTTCTTGGACTAGACCAGACCCAGTACTTC CASSRLLGLDQTQYF
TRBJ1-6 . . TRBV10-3 TGTGCCATCAGTGCCGAGGTTAGAAATTCACCCCTCCACTTT CAISAEVRNSPLHF
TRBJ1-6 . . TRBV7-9 TGTGCCAGCAGGACAGGCCAACCTAATTCACCCCTCCACTTT CASRTGQPNSPLHF
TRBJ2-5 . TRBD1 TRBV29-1 TGCAGCGCAAAGGACAGGGCAGGAGAGACCCAGTACTTC CSAKDRAGETQYF
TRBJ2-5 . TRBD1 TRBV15 TGTGCCACCAGCAGACAGACCGGGACAGGGACAGAGACCCAGTACTTC CATSRQTGTGTETQYF
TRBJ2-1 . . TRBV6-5 TGTGCCAGCATGCGCGGTTCAGGGCTTGGTGATGAGCAGTTCTTC CASMRGSGLGDEQFF
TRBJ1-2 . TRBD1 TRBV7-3 TGTGCCAGCAGCTTAGACAGGGACGGGACGGGGACCTTC CASSLDRDGTGTF
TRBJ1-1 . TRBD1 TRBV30 TGTGCCTGGAGGGGCCGGACCGGGACAGGGCGCACTGAAGCTTTCTTT CAWRGRTGTGRTEAFF
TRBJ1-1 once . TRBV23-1 TGCGCCAGCAGTCACGTCCAGAGGAGTGCTGAAGCTTTCTTT CASSHVQRSAEAFF
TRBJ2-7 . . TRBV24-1 TGTGCCACCAATAAACAGGGATCCTACGAGCAGTACTTC CATNKQGSYEQYF
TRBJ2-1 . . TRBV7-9 TGTGCCAGCAGCACCCAGAGGGATGAGCAGTTCTTC CASSTQRDEQFF
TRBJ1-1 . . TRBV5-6 TGTGCCAGCAGCTTGGAAGGGGGCACTGAAGCTTTCTTT CASSLEGGTEAFF
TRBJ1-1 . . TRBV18 TGTGCCAGCTCGGTAGGGGTGGACACTGAAGCTTTCTTT CASSVGVDTEAFF
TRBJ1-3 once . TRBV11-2 TGTGCCAGCAGCAAAACTGCAGGGCCCGGAAACACCATATATTTT CASSKTAGPGNTIYF
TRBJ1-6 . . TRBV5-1 TGCGCCAGCAGCTTGGTGAGTGAAAATTCACCCCTCCACTTT CASSLVSENSPLHF
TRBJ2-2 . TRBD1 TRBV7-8 TGTGCCAGCAGCTTATGGACAGGGGCGGTCGGGGAGCTGTTTTTT CASSLWTGAVGELFF
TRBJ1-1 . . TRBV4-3 TGCGCCAGCAGCCAAGATCAGCTGTTGCGGGGGAACACTGAAGCTTTCTTT CASSQDQLLRGNTEAFF
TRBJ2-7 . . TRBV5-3 TGTGCCAGAAAAAAGGGACAAGGAACCTCCTACGAGCAGTACTTC CARKKGQGTSYEQYF
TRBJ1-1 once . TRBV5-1 TGCGCCAGCAGCTTGGCCGGAGAGAACACTGAAGCTTTCTTT CASSLAGENTEAFF
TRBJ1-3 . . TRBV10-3 TGTGCCATCAGTGAGGGCAGGACAACGACTGCTGGAAACACCATATATTTT CAISEGRTTTAGNTIYF
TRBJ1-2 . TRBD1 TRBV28 TGTGCCAGCAGTTTGTCGGGACAGGGGTATGGCTACACCTTC CASSLSGQGYGYTF
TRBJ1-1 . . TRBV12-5 TGTGCTAGTGTTCCCGGGGTGAACACTGAAGCTTTCTTT CASVPGVNTEAFF
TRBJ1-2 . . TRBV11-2 TGTGCCAGCAGCTTAGACCCGGGATGGGAAGCCCATGGCTACACCTTC CASSLDPGWEAHGYTF
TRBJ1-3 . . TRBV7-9 TGTGCCAGCAGCACGGCGCCAGGGCCGTACACCATATATTTT CASSTAPGPYTIYF
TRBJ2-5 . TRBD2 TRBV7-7 TGTGCCAGCAGCCTCGGACTAGCGGGGGGTGTAGAGACCCAGTACTTC CASSLGLAGGVETQYF
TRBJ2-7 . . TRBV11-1 TGTGCCAGCAGCTTAAGCAGGAAAAGTGGCGAGCAGTACTTC CASSLSRKSGEQYF
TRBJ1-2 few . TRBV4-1 TGCGCCAGCAGCCAAGAGGCAGGGTATCGGGGCTACACCTTC CASSQEAGYRGYTF
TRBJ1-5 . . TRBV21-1 TGTGCCAGCACCAAAGGGGGGTGGGGACAGACAAGTAGCAATCAGCCCCAGCATTTT CASTKGGWGQTSSNQPQHF
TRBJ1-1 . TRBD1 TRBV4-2 TGTGCCAGCCATCATTTGGGACAGAGGAACACTGAAGCTTTCTTT CASHHLGQRNTEAFF